Shown below are 26 T cell receptor beta chains from a single sample sequenced in a study of monozygotic twins with inflammatory bowel disease. Using the 5' RACE reads, TCRdb records one entry per CDR3 protein without DNA. The sample has around 410,000 distinct CDR3 sequences. Sequenced: blood. The source of these receptors is a human donor with ulcerative colitis or Crohn's disease, or a healthy co-twin of an affected twin (not recorded which).

The rearrangement joins TRBV19 to TRBJ2-3; there is no DNA to check the TCRdb D call of TRBD1. The germline CDR1 and CDR2 sequences are LNHDA and SQIVND (reference sequence). CDR3 length: 14 residues. CDR3 residues: CASSIGPQGGTQYF.

The rearrangement joins TRBV7-9 to TRBJ2-1; the D gene TCRdb calls, TRBD2, cannot be checked with no DNA. Germline-derived CDR1 and CDR2 are SEHNR and FQNEAQ (reference sequence). The CDR3 consists of 14 residues. Here the CDR3 reads CAGRRGNEHNEQFF.

J is TRBJ2-7 and V is TRBV7-8; TCRdb gives TRBD2 as the D gene, but with no DNA this cannot be confirmed. Germline lookup yields CDR1 SGHVS and CDR2 FQNEAQ. This CDR3 comprises 13 residues. This CDR3 is CASSLGATGSSGF.

This sequence joins TRBV5-4 and TRBJ2-5. CDR1 SGHNT and CDR2 YYREEE come from the germline V gene (reference sequence). This CDR3 region has 16 residues. Here the CDR3 reads CASSLAIAGQGETQYF.

This sequence joins TRBV15 and TRBJ2-2; TCRdb names TRBD2, which stays unverified in the absence of DNA. Germline CDR1 and CDR2: LNHNV and YYDKDF (reference sequence). The CDR3 has 18 residues. The CDR3 region is CATSRVLNPRAQPGELFF. Supplemented by reference TRBV15 and TRBJ2-2, the full variable domain reads DAMVIQNPRYQVTQFGKPVTLSCSQTLNHNVMYWYQQKSSQAPKLLFHYYDKDFNNEADTPDNFQSRRPNTSFCFLDIRSPGLGDTAMYLCATSRVLNPRAQPGELFFGEGSRLTVL.

The V gene is TRBV4-2, the J gene TRBJ2-3; TCRdb's D call of TRBD1 is untestable without DNA. This CDR3 has 14 residues. CDR1 is LGHNA and CDR2 is YNFKEQ in the germline V gene. The CDR3 protein is CASSQGALSDTQYF.

The chain employs TRBV20-1 and TRBJ2-5. Germline lookup yields CDR1 DFQATT and CDR2 SNEGSKA (reference sequence). There are 11 residues in the CDR3. The CDR3 reads CSARVVLSQYF.

The chain joins TRBV6-2 or TRBV6-3 to TRBJ1-5; the TCRdb call, TRBD1, lacks DNA for checking. Germline CDR1 and CDR2: MNHEY and SVGEGT. CDR3 length equals 16 residues. The CDR3 loop is CASSPTYPGSNQPQHF.

The chain carries TRBV14 and TRBJ2-1; without DNA, the TCRdb call of TRBD2 cannot be checked. Germline V gene data show CDR1 as SGHDN and CDR2 as FVKESK. The CDR3 has 15 amino acids. This chain's CDR3 is CASLPRGGSYNEQFF.

V usage is TRBV7-2 and J usage is TRBJ1-1; TCRdb picks TRBD1, but there is no DNA to check that call. Germline-derived CDR1 and CDR2 are SGHTA and FQGNSA. The CDR3 has 15 amino acids. The CDR3 is CASSLGTDRATEAFF.

V gene TRBV11-2 combines with J gene TRBJ2-3; there is no DNA to check the TCRdb D call of TRBD1. The CDR3 runs 15 residues. Germline CDR1 and CDR2: SGHAT and FQNNGV. The chain's CDR3 is CASRTRRGTTDTQYF.

The chain employs TRBV20-1 and TRBJ1-1. The CDR3 spans 14 residues. Germline V gives CDR1 DFQATT, CDR2 SNEGSKA (reference sequence). The CDR3 protein is CSASRGPMNTEAFF.

The genes are TRBV7-9 and TRBJ2-7; TCRdb's assignment of TRBD1 cannot be checked, as there is no DNA. Germline loops: CDR1 SEHNR, CDR2 FQNEAQ (reference sequence). This CDR3 has 16 residues. This CDR3 is CASSLSGGQGSREQYF.

The chain employs TRBV7-2 and TRBJ2-7; absent DNA, TCRdb's TRBD2 call cannot be checked. The CDR3 contains 15 residues. Germline CDR1 SGHTA, CDR2 FQGNSA. CDR3 amino acids: CASGPTHFGIYEQYF. Complete variable domain (other parts from reference TRBV7-2 and TRBJ2-7): GAGVSQSPSNKVTEKGKDVELRCDPISGHTALYWYRQSLGQGLEFLIYFQGNSAPDKSGLPSDRFSAERTGGSVSTLTIQRTQQEDSAVYLCASGPTHFGIYEQYFGPGTRLTVT.

The rearrangement uses TRBV27 and TRBJ2-7; checking the TCRdb D call of TRBD2 is not possible without DNA. The CDR3 sequence is 15 residues long. Germline V gives CDR1 MNHEY, CDR2 SMNVEV (reference sequence). The CDR3 reads CASRYRLAGAYEQYF.

V gene TRBV30 combines with J gene TRBJ2-6; TCRdb's D gene call, TRBD2, goes unchecked for lack of DNA. CDR3 length: 17 residues. Per germline, CDR1 GTSNPN and CDR2 SVGIG (reference sequence). The CDR3 loop is CAWIFPGPISGANVLTF. The entire variable domain, with the rest obtained from reference TRBV30 and TRBJ2-6, is as follows: SQTIHQWPATLVQPVGSPLSLECTVEGTSNPNLYWYRQAAGRGLQLLFYSVGIGQISSEVPQNLSASRPQDRQFILSSKKLLLSDSGFYLCAWIFPGPISGANVLTFGAGSRLTVL.

This sequence joins TRBV18 and TRBJ2-7. This CDR3 is 13 amino acids long. Germline assignment: CDR1 KGHSH and CDR2 LQKENI. The CDR3 sequence is CASSPPGGYEQYF.

The rearrangement joins TRBV7-2 to TRBJ2-3; TCRdb picks TRBD1, but there is no DNA to check that call. Germline V gives CDR1 SGHTA, CDR2 FQGNSA. The CDR3 sequence is 15 residues long. The CDR3 spells CASSLGQSSPDTQYF.

This chain joins TRBV3-1 and TRBJ1-1; TCRdb proposes TRBD1, but this gene call is untestable without DNA. Germline-derived CDR1 and CDR2 are LGHDT and YNNKEL (reference sequence). The CDR3 contains 14 residues. CDR3 amino acids: CASSQGRGHTEAFF. The complete variable domain, with remaining parts taken from reference TRBV3-1 and TRBJ1-1, reads DTAVSQTPKYLVTQMGNDKSIKCEQNLGHDTMYWYKQDSKKFLKIMFSYNNKELIINETVPNRFSPKSPDKAHLNLHINSLELGDSAVYFCASSQGRGHTEAFFGQGTRLTVV.

The chain is built from TRBV7-2 and TRBJ1-1. Per germline, CDR1 SGHTA and CDR2 FQGNSA. This CDR3 is 13 amino acids long. The CDR3 is CASSSPTGTEAFF.

The CDR3: CASSQDSSNQPQHF. The gene calls are TRBV3-1 and TRBJ1-5. Germline CDR1 is LGHDT and CDR2 is YNNKEL (reference sequence). The CDR3 loop spans 14 amino acids. The variable domain in full, completed from reference TRBV3-1 and TRBJ1-5, reads DTAVSQTPKYLVTQMGNDKSIKCEQNLGHDTMYWYKQDSKKFLKIMFSYNNKELIINETVPNRFSPKSPDKAHLNLHINSLELGDSAVYFCASSQDSSNQPQHFGDGTRLSIL.

The chain recombines TRBV11-2 with TRBJ2-1; TCRdb outputs TRBD2, but without DNA this stays unchecked. The CDR3 is 19 residues long. Germline lookup yields CDR1 SGHAT and CDR2 FQNNGV. CDR3 sequence reads: CASSTPWTSGGATYNEQFF.

The rearrangement uses TRBV3-1 and TRBJ2-1; TCRdb reports TRBD2, a call that lacks DNA to check it against. The CDR3 is 19 amino acids. Germline loops: CDR1 LGHDT, CDR2 YNNKEL (reference sequence). The CDR3: CASSQDWASGRVSYNEQFF.

This chain uses TRBV18 with TRBJ2-3; the D call of TRBD2 rests on TCRdb alone, since no DNA is present to check it. From germline, CDR1 is KGHSH and CDR2 LQKENI. The CDR3 loop spans 16 amino acids. The CDR3 reads CASSPRASGYTDTQYF.

The rearrangement links TRBV3-1 to TRBJ2-5; TCRdb reports TRBD2, a call that lacks DNA to check it against. Germline V gene lookup returns CDR1 LGHDT and CDR2 YNNKEL (reference sequence). The CDR3 covers 16 residues. The CDR3 sequence: CASSRRQDSPRGTQYF.

This rearrangement joins TRBV6-5 to TRBJ1-2. CDR1 is MNHEY, CDR2 SVGAGI, per germline. There are 13 residues in the CDR3. This CDR3 reads CASSYSAGGGYTF.